The T cell receptor (beta chain) described here comes from a study of blood T cell repertoires in COVID-19. Clones were sequenced by immunoSEQ multiplex PCR, and TCRdb holds only the in-frame ones, with some missing. The sample lists about 300,000 clones; 65% to 90% were seen once. The recovered donors of Cohort 3 showed two negative PCRs, clearance, or symptom resolution. This sequence originates from a woman younger than 35 who had recovered from COVID-19. The source material was PBMCs or T cells enriched from blood (not recorded which).

CDR3 coding DNA: TGTGCCAGCAGTTTACAGGGGCACACTGAAGCTTTCTTT. The encoded protein is CASSLQGHTEAFF. This chain connects TRBV12-3 or TRBV12-4 to TRBJ1-1; maybe TRBD1 (6 bases). The CDR3 loop spans 13 amino acids. V was trimmed by 2 bases and J by 3 bases, leaving 7 bases between them.